This TCR beta chain was captured by sequencing in a study of blood T cell repertoires in COVID-19. Study information: There were acute and convalescent COVID-19 samples, and they came from the United States, Italy and Spain. From T cells, B-cell-depleted T cells, or PBMCs came the material, which was cDNA or gDNA.

TCRdb keeps only in-frame clones here, not all; method: immunoSEQ multiplex PCR. The sample shows 300,000 to 400,000 clones, 75% to 90% of them seen only once. The V gene's germline CDR1 is MNHEY and CDR2 SMNVEV (reference sequence). There are 17 residues in the CDR3. Trimming took 3 bases from V and 0 from J; bases not matched to a gene: 8. Recruited during active infection, patients (from Seattle) were subsequently followed longitudinally. The J gene is TRBJ2-1, the V gene TRBV27; 7 bases are a match to TRBD1. Sample: peripheral blood. The sequence was obtained from a woman aged 50 to 60 with COVID-19, enrolled during active disease. CDR3 bases: TGTGCCAGCAGTTTCGCAAACAGGGGTGGCTCCTACAATGAGCAGTTCTTC. This codes for CASSFANRGGSYNEQFF.